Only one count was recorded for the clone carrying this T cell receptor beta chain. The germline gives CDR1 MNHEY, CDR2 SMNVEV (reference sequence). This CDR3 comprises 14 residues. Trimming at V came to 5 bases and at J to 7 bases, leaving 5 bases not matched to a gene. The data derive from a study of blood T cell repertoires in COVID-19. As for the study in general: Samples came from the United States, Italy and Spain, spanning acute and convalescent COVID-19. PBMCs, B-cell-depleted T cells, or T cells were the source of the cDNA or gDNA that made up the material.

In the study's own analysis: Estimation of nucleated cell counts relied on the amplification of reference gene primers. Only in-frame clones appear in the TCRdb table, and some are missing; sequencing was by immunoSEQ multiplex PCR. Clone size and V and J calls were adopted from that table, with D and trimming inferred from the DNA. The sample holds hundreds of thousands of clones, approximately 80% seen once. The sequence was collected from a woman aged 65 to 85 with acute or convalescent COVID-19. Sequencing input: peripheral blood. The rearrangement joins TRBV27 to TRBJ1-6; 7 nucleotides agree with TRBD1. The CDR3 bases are TGTGCCAGCAGTCCAGGGACAGACAATTCACCCCTCCACTTT. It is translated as CASSPGTDNSPLHF.